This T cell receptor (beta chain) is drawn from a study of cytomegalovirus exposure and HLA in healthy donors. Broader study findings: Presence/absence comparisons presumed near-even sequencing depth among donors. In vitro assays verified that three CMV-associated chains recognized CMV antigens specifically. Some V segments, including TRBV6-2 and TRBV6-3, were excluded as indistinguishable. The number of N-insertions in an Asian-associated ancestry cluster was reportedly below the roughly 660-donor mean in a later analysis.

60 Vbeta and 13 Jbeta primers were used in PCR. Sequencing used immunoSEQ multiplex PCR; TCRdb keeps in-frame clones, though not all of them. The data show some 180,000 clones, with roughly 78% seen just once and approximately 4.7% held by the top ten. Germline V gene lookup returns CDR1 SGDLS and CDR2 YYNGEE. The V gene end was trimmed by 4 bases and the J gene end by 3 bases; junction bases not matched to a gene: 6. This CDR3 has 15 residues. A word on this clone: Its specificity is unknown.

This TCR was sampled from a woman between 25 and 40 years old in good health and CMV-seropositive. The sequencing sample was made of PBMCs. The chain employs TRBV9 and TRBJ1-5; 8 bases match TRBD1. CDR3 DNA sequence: TGTGCCAGCAGCCAACAGGGGGTCCCCAATCAGCCCCAGCATTTT. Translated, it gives CASSQQGVPNQPQHF.